The source of this T cell receptor beta chain is a study of beta chain features in type 1 diabetes. Since all of the isolated RNA was reverse transcribed, expressed TCRB transcripts were what got sequenced. The table came from immunoSEQ multiplex PCR; TCRdb's copy has only in-frame clones and leaves some out. The table shows around 240,000 clones, with over 8.5% occurring only once. Germline V gene lookup returns CDR1 LNHNV and CDR2 YYDKDF (reference sequence). The CDR3 length is 14 residues. The ends lost 0 bases at V and 7 bases at J; junction bases unmatched: 4. The genes are TRBV15 and TRBJ2-7; 9 bases are a match to TRBD1. The TCR was taken from a woman aged 18-30 years in good health. Sequencing was carried out using naive CD4+ T cells from blood. The CDR3 bases are TGTGCCACCAGCAGAGAACAGGGGGCAAGGGAGCAGTACTTC. Translating gives CATSREQGAREQYF.